Below, one T cell receptor (beta chain) is given with its context. What it binds is unknown. This PCR relied on a set of 60 Vbeta primers and 13 Jbeta primers. Data came from immunoSEQ multiplex PCR; TCRdb stores just in-frame clones and leaves some out. Among some 100,000 clones listed, approximately 82% were seen once. The record originates from a study of cytomegalovirus exposure and HLA in healthy donors. Points from the study as a whole: With high specificity and sensitivity, the classifier reportedly diagnosed cytomegalovirus status. The authors assumed roughly uniform sequencing depth across donors for presence/absence analyses. Common viral pathogens seemed, in a later analysis, to connect with several of the most significant clusters. Cytomegalovirus association was listed for 164 TCR beta chains.

Looked up from germline, CDR1 is SEHNR and CDR2 is FQNEAQ (reference sequence). V lost 4 bases and J lost 7, with 13 bases in between. The CDR3 is 13 residues long. This TCR was sampled from a woman between 18 and 29 years old in good health and CMV-seronegative. This chain uses TRBV7-9 with TRBJ1-1, with D uncertain. The sample was PBMCs. The DNA of the CDR3 is TGTGCCAGCAGCTCGGATCCGGCGGGTGAAGCTTTCTTT. This translates into CASSSDPAGEAFF.